These 28 T cell receptor beta chains originate from one sample sequenced in a study of shared clonotypes between healthy human individuals. Only in-frame clones appear in the TCRdb table, and some are missing; sequencing was by immunoSEQ multiplex PCR. The profile shows 730,000 or so clones, 60% to 80% of them singletons. Material for sequencing was memory CD4+ T cells sorted from blood. Subset denoted: CD45RA-negative fraction. The receptors were gathered from a woman aged 25-40 years in good health.

J is TRBJ2-3 and V is TRBV2, with 9 nucleotides matching TRBD2. Losses at the gene ends were 10 bases for V and 8 bases for J; bases not matched to a gene: 16. The CDR3 extends over 15 amino acids. CDR1 and CDR2 (germline): SNHLY, FYNNEI. The CDR3 spells CATRLGSGGQGTQYF. As DNA, the CDR3 is TGTGCCACTCGCTTGGGCAGCGGGGGGCAGGGTACGCAGTATTTT.

This clone was counted a few times. The rearrangement uses TRBV5-1 and TRBJ2-1; TRBD1 aligns across 7 bases. Germline trimming cut 5 bases from V and 1 base from J; bases unmatched to any gene: 6. Germline lookup yields CDR1 SGHRS and CDR2 YFSETQ. CDR3 size: 15 residues. CDR3 region: CASSRDSVSYNEQFF. The CDR3 DNA follows: TGCGCCAGCAGTAGGGACAGTGTGTCCTACAATGAGCAGTTCTTC.

This clone has a handful of counts. The chain's CDR3 is CASSPGRRGGEQYF. For the CDR3, the DNA is TGTGCCAGCTCACCCGGGCGGAGGGGCGGCGAGCAGTACTTC. The chain carries TRBV18 and TRBJ2-7; the D gene is possibly TRBD2 (6 bases). Germline-derived CDR1 and CDR2 are KGHSH and LQKENI. CDR3 length equals 14 residues. With 3 bases removed from V and 6 bases from J, the gap between germline ends came to 15 bases.

As for this clone: Other DNA sequences in the same sample also yield this CDR3. The chain carries TRBV29-1 and TRBJ2-1; D ambiguous. Germline lookup yields CDR1 SQVTM and CDR2 ANQGSEA. CDR3 length equals 11 residues. Trimming removed 4 bases from V and 7 bases from J, with 8 bases in between. CDR3 coding DNA: TGCAGCGTTGCCCCCGTTAATGAGCAGTTCTTC. Amino acids: CSVAPVNEQFF.

With regard to this clone: Other DNA sequences in this specimen translate into the identical CDR3. The rearrangement joins TRBV7-2 to TRBJ2-2, with 13 bases identical to TRBD2. Germline values: CDR1 SGHTA, CDR2 FQGNSA. V shed 4 bases, J shed 0 bases, and the junction held 2 bases outside the gene matches. CDR3 length equals 17 residues. The CDR3 sequence: CASSSGLAGTNTGELFF. The CDR3 coding sequence is TGTGCCAGCAGCTCGGGACTAGCGGGAACGAACACCGGGGAGCTGTTTTTT.

J is TRBJ2-1 and V is TRBV28; D remains unclear. Deletions cut 2 bases from V and 1 base from J, with 12 bases between. Germline CDR1 reads MDHEN; CDR2 reads SYDVKM. This CDR3 is built from 16 residues. The CDR3, as DNA: TGTGCCAGCAGTTTAATTAGTGTCTCATCCTACAATGAGCAGTTCTTC. Translated, it gives CASSLISVSSYNEQFF.

V gene TRBV14 combines with J gene TRBJ2-3; possibly TRBD2 for D (5 bases). V shed 1 base and J shed 0 bases, with 14 bases lying between them. CDR3 length equals 17 residues. Germline-derived CDR1 and CDR2 are SGHDN and FVKESK. CDR3: CASSQGWGDTSTDTQYF. DNA of the CDR3: TGTGCCAGCAGCCAAGGATGGGGAGACACGAGCACAGATACGCAGTATTTT.

This clone appeared a single time. The rearrangement uses TRBV27 and TRBJ2-7, with TRBD2 identical over 9 bases. This CDR3 comprises 16 residues. Germline-derived CDR1 and CDR2 are MNHEY and SMNVEV (reference sequence). V lost 8 bases, J lost 0 bases, and 11 bases stayed unmatched. The CDR3 sequence: CASPQRGSGSSYEQYF. CDR3 DNA sequence: TGTGCCAGCCCGCAGCGGGGTAGCGGGAGCTCCTACGAGCAGTACTTC.

V gene TRBV7-9 combines with J gene TRBJ1-1, with TRBD1 as a possible D gene (6 bases). This CDR3 is 14 amino acids long. V was clipped by 3 bases and J by 4 bases, with 12 bases between them. CDR1 SEHNR and CDR2 FQNEAQ come from the germline V gene (reference sequence). DNA of the CDR3: TGTGCCAGCAGCTTGGGGCAGGGGAGCACTGAAGCTTTCTTT. Its translation is CASSLGQGSTEAFF.

This clone showed up just a few times. This chain links TRBV7-3 with TRBJ2-7; the D is unclear. CDR1 is SGHTA, CDR2 FQGTGA, per germline. V lost 5 bases, J lost 1 base, and 12 bases lay in between. The CDR3 extends over 14 amino acids. CDR3 nucleotides: TGTGCCAGCAGCCCCAATGGGGATTCCTACGAGCAGTACTTC. Its translation is CASSPNGDSYEQYF. The entire variable domain, with the rest obtained from reference TRBV7-3 and TRBJ2-7, is as follows: GAGVSQTPSNKVTEKGKYVELRCDPISGHTALYWYRQSLGQGPEFLIYFQGTGAADDSGLPNDRFFAVRPEGSVSTLKIQRTERGDSAVYLCASSPNGDSYEQYFGPGTRLTVT.

The gene calls are TRBV7-8 and TRBJ2-1; 10 bases line up with TRBD2. This CDR3 has 16 residues. Germline lookup yields CDR1 SGHVS and CDR2 FQNEAQ. Germline trimming cut 5 bases from V and 8 bases from J; bases unmatched to any gene: 12. As DNA, the CDR3 is TGTGCCAGCAGCGGAATTAGCGGGAGGTCAGTAGATGAGCAGTTCTTC. This gives the protein CASSGISGRSVDEQFF.

V usage is TRBV4-2 and J usage is TRBJ1-4, with D maybe TRBD1 (5 bases). This CDR3 comprises 15 residues. Germline assignment: CDR1 LGHNA and CDR2 YNFKEQ. The V gene lost 3 bases and the J gene lost 8 bases, with 16 bases spanning the gap. The CDR3 spells CASSHIEGLEEKLFF. DNA for the CDR3: TGTGCCAGCAGCCACATAGAGGGGCTCGAAGAAAAACTGTTTTTT.

This sequence joins TRBV4-1 and TRBJ2-3; 12 nucleotides align to TRBD1. Germline CDR1 and CDR2: MGHRA and YSYEKL. The CDR3 spans 18 residues. J lost 7 bases, V lost 1 base, and 12 bases had no gene match. The CDR3 DNA sequence: TGCGCCAGCAGCCAAGGGACATCGGGGACAGGGGGCCTGTATACGCAGTATTTT. It yields the protein CASSQGTSGTGGLYTQYF.

This clone came up a few times. The chain is built from TRBV6-1 and TRBJ2-7; D remains ambiguous. Between the trimmed V and J ends, which lost 7 bases and 3 bases, there was a span of 16 bases. Looked up from germline, CDR1 is MNHNS and CDR2 is SASEGT. This CDR3 is 14 amino acids long. The CDR3 nucleotides read TGTGCCAGCACCTCGGAACATCGGCTCTACGAGCAGTACTTC. Its protein is CASTSEHRLYEQYF.

This clone was observed a handful of times. V is TRBV10-2 and J is TRBJ2-7; D gene ambiguous. Trimming cost V 6 bases and J 5 bases, with 8 bases left between them. This CDR3 has 11 residues. The germline gives CDR1 WSHSY, CDR2 SAAADI. CDR3 sequence reads: CASRGKDEQYF. CDR3 DNA: TGCGCCAGCAGGGGGAAGGACGAGCAGTACTTC.

The chain couples TRBV6-1 to TRBJ2-2; 8 nucleotides match TRBD1. The CDR3 runs to 16 residues. Germline CDR1 and CDR2: MNHNS and SASEGT. The J segment lost 5 bases and the V segment lost 2 bases, leaving 7 bases of the junction unmatched. The CDR3 DNA sequence: TGTGCCAGCAGTGAAAGTACAGGGGGATGGACCGGGGAGCTGTTTTTT. It translates to CASSESTGGWTGELFF.

The sample holds a few counts of this clone. This sequence joins TRBV7-3 and TRBJ2-1; 10 bases line up with TRBD2. With 5 bases clipped from V and 9 bases from J, the junction kept 13 bases outside the gene matches. CDR3 size: 16 residues. Germline V gene lookup returns CDR1 SGHTA and CDR2 FQGTGA. The CDR3 here is CASSRTASGSWSEQFF. The CDR3 coding sequence is TGTGCCAGCAGCCGGACGGCTAGCGGGAGTTGGAGTGAGCAGTTCTTC.

The chain joins TRBV28 to TRBJ2-1; 10 bases are shared with TRBD2. This CDR3 spans 19 amino acids. With 9 bases clipped from V and 6 bases from J, the junction kept 23 bases outside the gene matches. Germline loops: CDR1 MDHEN, CDR2 SYDVKM. The CDR3 sequence: CASPPGRGSLAGALNEQFF. The CDR3 region has the DNA TGTGCCAGTCCCCCGGGCAGGGGATCGCTAGCGGGAGCTCTCAATGAGCAGTTCTTC.

The rearrangement links TRBV10-2 to TRBJ2-7, with a tentative D call TRBD1 (7 bases). Trimming removed 3 bases from V and 1 base from J, with 16 bases in between. This CDR3 region has 16 residues. The V gene's germline CDR1 is WSHSY and CDR2 SAAADI. The CDR3 protein is CASSDLARGVSYEQYF. The CDR3 DNA reads TGCGCCAGCAGTGACCTTGCCAGGGGGGTTTCCTACGAGCAGTACTTC.

J is TRBJ2-5 and V is TRBV5-1, with TRBD1 identical over 11 bases. CDR1 and CDR2 (germline): SGHRS, YFSETQ. The V segment lost 3 bases and the J segment 4 bases; nucleotides outside the gene matches: 2. CDR3 length equals 14 residues. The CDR3 coding sequence is TGCGCCAGCAGCTCCGGACAGGGGGCAGAGACCCAGTACTTC. Encoded protein: CASSSGQGAETQYF.

The chain joins TRBV6-5 to TRBJ1-5; 9 bases line up with TRBD1. CDR1 is MNHEY and CDR2 is SVGAGI in the germline V gene. The CDR3 length is 13 residues. J gave up 4 bases and V 6 bases, and 1 base lay outside the gene matches. The CDR3 loop reads CASRGQGNQPQHF. DNA for the CDR3: TGTGCCAGCAGAGGACAGGGGAATCAGCCCCAGCATTTT.

The chain joins TRBV5-1 to TRBJ2-2; 13 bases match TRBD2. After removal of 0 bases from V and 0 bases from J, the junction contained 2 bases not matched to a gene. This CDR3 has 18 amino acids. In germline, CDR1 is SGHRS, CDR2 YFSETQ. The CDR3 coding sequence is TGCGCCAGCAGCTTGGACGGGACTAGCGGGACGAACACCGGGGAGCTGTTTTTT. This translates into CASSLDGTSGTNTGELFF.

The chain uses TRBV25-1 and TRBJ1-3; the D is unclear. Trimming stripped 4 bases from V and 4 bases from J, with 11 bases between. CDR3 size: 14 residues. Germline assignment: CDR1 MGHDK and CDR2 SYGVNS. The CDR3 DNA reads TGTGCCAGCAGTGGGACGGTCGGGGGAAACACCATATATTTT. Its protein is CASSGTVGGNTIYF.

This chain uses TRBV27 with TRBJ1-2; 9 nucleotides agree with TRBD1. The germline V gene encodes CDR1 MNHEY and CDR2 SMNVEV (reference sequence). Germline trimming cut 6 bases from V and 8 bases from J; bases unmatched to any gene: 7. The CDR3 has 13 residues. The CDR3 loop reads CASRGQGWRGYTF. The CDR3 DNA is TGTGCCAGCAGGGGACAGGGATGGAGAGGCTACACCTTC.

The chain employs TRBV5-1 and TRBJ1-1; no clear D. CDR3 length: 14 amino acids. Germline V gives CDR1 SGHRS, CDR2 YFSETQ. V gave up 2 bases and J gave up 0 bases, with 8 bases separating them. CDR3 coding DNA: TGCGCCAGCAGCTTTAACACAGTGAACACTGAAGCTTTCTTT. This codes for CASSFNTVNTEAFF.

The V gene is TRBV6-1, the J gene TRBJ1-3, with 7 bases fitting TRBD1. V lost 4 bases, J lost 1 base, and 4 bases stayed unmatched. This CDR3 has 15 amino acids. Germline CDR1 and CDR2: MNHNS and SASEGT. CDR3 DNA: TGTGCCAGCAGTGGCCGGGACAGTTCTGGAAACACCATATATTTT. This gives the protein CASSGRDSSGNTIYF.

The chain combines TRBV5-1 with TRBJ2-3; 9 nucleotides match TRBD2. CDR1 is SGHRS, CDR2 YFSETQ, per germline. The CDR3 runs to 18 residues. The V and J ends lost 0 bases and 3 bases, in that order; junction bases with no gene match: 11. The CDR3 region has the DNA TGCGCCAGCAGCTTGGCATATAGCGGGAGAGGCGGGACAGATACGCAGTATTTT. Encoded protein: CASSLAYSGRGGTDTQYF.

V usage is TRBV19 and J usage is TRBJ1-1, with a tentative D call TRBD1 (6 bases). The V gene lost 1 base and the J gene lost 4 bases, with 16 bases spanning the gap. The CDR3 loop spans 16 amino acids. Germline V CDR1 and CDR2: LNHDA, SQIVND (reference sequence). The CDR3 DNA is TGTGCCAGTAGTATAGGGGCCACACAGGGATTCACTGAAGCTTTCTTT. Amino acids: CASSIGATQGFTEAFF.